The sample holds one count of the clone carrying this T cell receptor (beta chain). Its antigen is unidentified. The data derive from a study of cytomegalovirus exposure and HLA in healthy donors. The PCR employed 60 Vbeta primers together with 13 Jbeta primers. Profiling relied on immunoSEQ multiplex PCR, and the TCRdb table lists in-frame clones only, not all of them. Of about 140,000 clones listed, about 80% are singletons. Study findings and constraints: V- and J-gene trimming in TCR beta was tied to a missense DCLRE1C variant by an analysis performed later. Being productive about 87% or about 30% of the time was typical of most TCR beta V segments in an earlier analysis. Later examination showed HLA-associated TCR beta chains had greater clonal expansion than equally common others.

The origin of this receptor is a middle-aged man in good health and CMV-seropositive. Sequenced input: PBMCs.

The CDR3 region is CASSQNPDRGLPNYGYTF. In DNA form, the CDR3 reads TGCGCCAGCAGCCAAAATCCGGACAGGGGGCTTCCAAACTATGGCTACACCTTC. This chain links TRBV4-1 with TRBJ1-2, with 11 nucleotides matching TRBD1. V lost 2 bases, J lost 2 bases, and 10 bases stayed unmatched. CDR1 and CDR2 from the germline V gene are MGHRA and YSYEKL. The CDR3 is 18 amino acids.